Each of the 8 T cell receptor beta chains below was sequenced from the same sample in a study of T-cell memory formation after mild COVID-19. TCRdb ran MiXCR on the 5' RACE reads and lists one entry per CDR3 protein. The data hold about 39,000 distinct CDR3 sequences, with roughly 6.1% observed a single time. The sequencing input was PBMCs or a T cell subset sorted from them (not recorded which). These receptors all stem from an adult who had mild COVID-19 (a few samples of this study predate the infection). Cell type and time point are not known.

There are many counts of this clonotype. Written as DNA, the CDR3 is TGTGCCAGCTCATCGGGAAGGGGATTGGATTCACCCCTCCACTTT. It is translated as CASSSGRGLDSPLHF. The chain uses TRBV18 and TRBJ1-6, with D maybe TRBD1 (5 bases). Trimming took 5 bases from V and 8 from J, leaving 16 bases between them. The CDR3 loop spans 15 amino acids. Germline CDR1 and CDR2: KGHSH and LQKENI.

At least ten counts were recorded for this clonotype. This chain uses TRBV4-3 with TRBJ2-1; 8 bases line up with TRBD2. The CDR3 length is 16 residues. Germline CDR1 LGHNA, CDR2 YSLEER. V gave up 0 bases and J gave up 6 bases; unmatched junction bases: 7. CDR3 amino acids: CASSQDWRTSFNEQFF. Here the CDR3 DNA reads TGCGCCAGCAGCCAAGATTGGCGGACTAGCTTCAATGAGCAGTTCTTC.

The CDR3 sequence is CASSLSAARTQNTEAFF. The CDR3 DNA follows: TGCGCCAGCAGCTTGTCAGCGGCACGGACACAGAACACTGAAGCTTTCTTT. The chain uses TRBV5-1 and TRBJ1-1, with D tentatively TRBD1 (5 bases). V lost 1 base and J lost 1, with 17 bases in between. The CDR3 has 17 residues. Germline CDR1 is SGHRS and CDR2 is YFSETQ.

This chain connects TRBV11-3 to TRBJ1-1, with D maybe TRBD1 (5 bases). Germline V lookup: CDR1 SGHNT, CDR2 YENEEA. Trimming took off 5 bases at V and 1 base at J, with 8 bases between the two ends. The CDR3 contains 13 residues. The CDR3 region has the DNA TGTGCCAGCAGCGGAGGGACGAACACTGAAGCTTTCTTT. Translating it yields CASSGGTNTEAFF. Filled out from reference TRBV11-3 and TRBJ1-1, the complete variable domain reads EAGVVQSPRYKIIEKKQPVAFWCNPISGHNTLYWYLQNLGQGPELLIRYENEEAVDDSQLPKDRFSAERLKGVDSTLKIQPAELGDSAVYLCASSGGTNTEAFFGQGTRLTVV.

This clonotype was found many times. J is TRBJ1-6 and V is TRBV5-1, with TRBD1 matching 9 bases. The CDR3 spans 14 residues. Germline CDR1 and CDR2: SGHRS and YFSETQ. Unmatched junction bases numbered 2, after V lost 0 bases and J lost 10 bases. The CDR3 spells CASSLDRGHSPLHF. In DNA form, the CDR3 reads TGCGCCAGCAGCTTGGACAGGGGGCACTCACCCCTCCACTTT.

The table lists this clonotype with a few counts. The chain is built from TRBV5-6 and TRBJ2-7; no clear D. Trimming removed 1 base at V and 2 bases at J, with 10 bases between. This CDR3 contains 14 residues. Germline V lookup: CDR1 SGHDT, CDR2 YYEEEE. The CDR3 DNA reads TGTGCCAGCAGCTTGTTAGCAGTTACCTACGAGCAGTACTTC. Its protein is CASSLLAVTYEQYF.

This clonotype was detected a few times. The V gene is TRBV29-1, the J gene TRBJ2-3; 9 bases agree with TRBD1. Germline values: CDR1 SQVTM, CDR2 ANQGSEA. The junction had 10 bases not matched to a gene; V was cut back by 7 bases and J by 2 bases. The length of the CDR3 is 15 residues. This CDR3 is CSANRGRVATDTQYF. CDR3 nucleotide sequence: TGCAGCGCCAACAGGGGGCGCGTTGCCACAGATACGCAGTATTTT.

This clonotype has just a few counts. The J gene is TRBJ1-4, the V gene TRBV3-1; no clear D. CDR1 and CDR2 from the germline V gene are LGHDT and YNNKEL (reference sequence). V lost 4 bases and J lost 4, with 10 bases in between. The CDR3 consists of 14 residues. CDR3 coding DNA: TGTGCCAGCAGCCTCCGGGGAAGTAATGAAAAACTGTTTTTT. This codes for CASSLRGSNEKLFF.